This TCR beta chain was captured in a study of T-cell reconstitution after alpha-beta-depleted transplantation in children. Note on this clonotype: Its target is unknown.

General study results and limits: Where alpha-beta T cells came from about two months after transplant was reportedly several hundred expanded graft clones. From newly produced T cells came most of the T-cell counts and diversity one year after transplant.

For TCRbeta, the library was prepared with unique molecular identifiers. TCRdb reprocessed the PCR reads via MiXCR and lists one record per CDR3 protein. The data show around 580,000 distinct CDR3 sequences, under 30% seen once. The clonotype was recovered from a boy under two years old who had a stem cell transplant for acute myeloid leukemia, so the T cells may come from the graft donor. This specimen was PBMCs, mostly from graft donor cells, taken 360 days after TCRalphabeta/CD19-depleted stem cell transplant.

CDR3 bases: TGTGCCAGCAGGGAGGGGCCTGAAGCTTTCTTT. This translates into CASREGPEAFF. This chain joins TRBV12-3 or TRBV12-4 and TRBJ1-1, with D maybe TRBD1 (5 bases). This CDR3 has 11 residues. Trimming cost V 6 bases and J 6 bases, with 8 bases left between them.